This T cell receptor beta chain was captured by sequencing in a study of T cells in Graves' hyperthyroidism and ophthalmopathy (dated by TCRdb to 2018 to 2020). A note on the overall study: Peripheral blood samples were taken at initial diagnosis, before any treatment was given. The 100 or so discovery patients were randomly divided into training and test sets at a 7:3 ratio. Once sampling was done, hyperthyroidism patients were given methimazole at a starting dose of 30 mg daily, whereas ophthalmopathy patients were given high-dose intravenous methylprednisolone. In six Graves' hyperthyroidism patients, the study also compared T-cell repertoires from thyroid tissue with T-cell repertoires from blood. Prospective prediction of ophthalmopathy was tested in an independent validation cohort consisting of roughly 19 hyperthyroidism patients and around 16 patients who later progressed to ophthalmopathy. To identify distinguishing TCR V-J signatures, a discovery cohort of roughly 100 patients was used, comprising 43 with Graves' ophthalmopathy and some 60 with stable Graves' hyperthyroidism. The paper describes TCR Vbeta CDR3 sequencing of about 140 peripheral blood samples, made up of 43 ophthalmopathy patients, 70 to 75 hyperthyroidism patients and roughly 17 progressor patients. Paper-wide results and their limitations: Most expanded thyroid clonotypes (frequency above 0.001) were also found in blood, which suggests that blood repertoires may mirror thyroid immune responses. A 13 V-J signature model separated ophthalmopathy from stable hyperthyroidism, with nearly 90% sensitivity and 81.08% specificity in cross-validation and 80%/75% in testing. During validation, the model predicted progression to ophthalmopathy a median of around six months ahead of onset, with 70.59% sensitivity and 72.22% specificity. Sample size was not statistically predetermined, and investigators were not blinded to group allocation.

The hyperthyroidism patients were between 18 and 65 years old and newly diagnosed, with a disease duration of less than 2 months. Exclusion was applied to patients with uncontrolled infections, other autoimmune diseases, pregnancy or lactation. Diagnoses were based on clinical symptoms, serum thyroxine and TRAb, thyroid ultrasound and orbital computed tomography. For progressor patients, blood was drawn at the first diagnosis of hyperthyroidism, before any ophthalmopathy symptoms had appeared. PBMCs were isolated from about 10 ml of fresh peripheral blood by Ficoll-Paque density gradient centrifugation. Progressor patients were initially diagnosed with Graves' hyperthyroidism and developed ophthalmopathy during follow-up. Total RNA was extracted with Trizol reagent, and quality was checked on an Agilent 2100 Bioanalyzer. According to the germline V gene, CDR1 reads MDHEN and CDR2 reads SYDVKM. Here V drops 7 bases and J drops 0 bases, and the junction holds 14 bases not matched to any gene. CDR3 length: 20 amino acids, cysteine to phenylalanine. Only CDR3 DNA remains: 60 bases, in frame from the first base.

There are many counts of this clonotype. Its antigen is not yet known. No much larger clone is present one base from it, and per-base qualities are unavailable. The TCR beta CDR3 regions were amplified from RNA transcripts. The TCR CDR3 was subjected to a first round of RT-PCR using the HTBI primer set and the Qiagen OneStep RT-PCR kit. The libraries were constructed in a second round of multiplex PCR and then size-selected and purified. The libraries were sequenced on an Illumina HiSeq2000 using paired-end 100 bp reads. The original pipeline was this. SOAPnuke was used to process the raw data, removing reads that contained adapters or uncalled bases, had a mean Phred below 15, or lacked an exact match to the constant primer or identifier. High-quality paired reads were merged with COPE v1.2.5, and unique nucleotide sequences were defined as clonotypes. Clonotypes were aligned to IMGT TRBV, TRBD and TRBJ reference segments using MiTCR v1.1. The analysis included only V-J combinations with a frequency above 0.0001, which together covered roughly 99% of the repertoires. A TCS score was defined as the ratio between F50 (clonal expansion) and ExV (chaos), using BLOSUM62-based TCRdist between CDR3 peptides within each V-J. Welch's t-statistics and random forest reduced several hundred V-J features to 13, which were used in a naive Bayes classifier (R e1071). TCRdb trimmed public reads at Q25 via fastp, called clones via MiXCR and kept in-frame beta chains. Entries that share a CDR3 protein sequence are merged under the most common genes and DNA. Here the V and J calls rest on TCRdb's processing, not on the authors' analysis. The sample includes about 350,000 distinct CDR3 sequences, with 17% observed a single time. The ten largest clones take up around a third of the sample.

The rearranged chain carries TRBV28 and TRBJ2-3, with 15 middle bases fitting TRBD2. What was sequenced was blood. The TCR sequence derives from a woman in her twenties or thirties with Graves' hyperthyroidism that later progressed to Graves' ophthalmopathy. At the DNA level, the sequence is TGTGCCAGCACTCGGACCGTCTGGACTAGCGGGAGGGATAGCACAGATACGCAGTATTTT. The resulting protein is CASTRTVWTSGRDSTDTQYF.